This TCR beta chain was recorded in a study of blood T cell repertoires in COVID-19. The CDR3 runs 13 residues. Germline loops: CDR1 SGHNT, CDR2 YYREEE (reference sequence). After removal of 2 bases from V and 5 bases from J, the junction contained 3 bases not matched to a gene. During active infection, Seattle patients enrolled and were then monitored through disease. TCRdb's copy holds only in-frame clones and misses some; the assay was immunoSEQ multiplex PCR. The repertoire consists of 300,000 to 450,000 clones, with 80% to 90% occurring once and the leading ten covering 2.3%. Sequenced sample: peripheral blood. The clonotype comes from a woman aged 60-75 years with COVID-19, enrolled during active disease. This chain uses TRBV5-4 with TRBJ1-1; 7 bases are shared with TRBD1. This CDR3 is CASSLGGVTEAFF. The CDR3 region has the DNA TGTGCCAGCAGCTTAGGGGGCGTTACTGAAGCTTTCTTT.